This T cell receptor beta chain derives from a study of shared clonotypes between healthy human individuals. General study points: With few donors, the genetic and exposure-history diversity represented was limited.

For sorted subsets, roughly 200 ng DNA per replicate equaled about 27,000 T cell genomes. Original processing notes: Junction-only sequences produced by ImmunoSEQ had no quality scores, so filtering differed. This table comes from immunoSEQ multiplex PCR, and its TCRdb copy is limited to in-frame clones, with some not included. From that table come the V and J calls and clone size; the DNA was used to work out D and trimming. The table lists roughly 2.5 million clones, roughly 92% of them singletons. The length of the CDR3 is 13 residues. Unmatched junction bases numbered 1, after V lost 6 bases and J lost 5 bases. Germline lookup yields CDR1 MNHEY and CDR2 SVGAGI. About this clone: The antigen is not known.

Sequencing input: naive CD4+ T cells sorted from blood. Noted subset: CD45RA+ positively selected. This TCR was sampled from a man aged 18-30 years in good health. J is TRBJ2-7 and V is TRBV6-5, with 13 positions matching TRBD2. In nucleotides, the CDR3 is TGTGCCAGCAGGGGACTAGCGGGAAACGAGCAGTACTTC. It translates to CASRGLAGNEQYF.